A single sample gave rise to the 31 T cell receptor beta chains below, sequenced in a study of post-analysis software for immune sequencing data. Researchers reported that TCR beta cDNA libraries carried unique molecular identifiers. MiXCR, run by TCRdb on the PCR reads, gives a single entry per CDR3 protein. The sample carries hundreds of thousands of distinct CDR3 sequences, roughly 30% recorded once. Regarding the study as a whole: Patients carried a few TRBV segments more frequently than controls did, and TRBV5-6, TRBV5-1 and TRBV20-1 were among them.

Which antigens these TCRs recognize remains unknown. What was sequenced was blood. All receptors derive from a girl under 18 with multiple sclerosis.

The rearrangement links TRBV2 to TRBJ2-3; TRBD1 or TRBD2 may be the D gene (5 bases each). This CDR3 has 13 amino acids. From germline, CDR1 is SNHLY and CDR2 FYNNEI. V was clipped by 6 bases and J by 4 bases, with 11 bases between them. The CDR3 reads CASSRDPPDTQYF. In DNA, the CDR3 is TGTGCCAGCAGCAGGGACCCCCCAGATACGCAGTATTTT.

V and J are TRBV15 and TRBJ1-2; the match to TRBD1 covers 9 bases. The CDR3 sequence is 16 residues long. V lost 5 bases to trimming and J lost 5 bases; unmatched junction nucleotides: 12. Germline V gene lookup returns CDR1 LNHNV and CDR2 YYDKDF (reference sequence). The DNA for the CDR3 is TGTGCCACCAGCTTCGGGACAGGGCCGAGCGCTTATGGCTACACCTTC. This encodes CATSFGTGPSAYGYTF. The full variable domain, its missing parts supplied by reference TRBV15 and TRBJ1-2, is DAMVIQNPRYQVTQFGKPVTLSCSQTLNHNVMYWYQQKSSQAPKLLFHYYDKDFNNEADTPDNFQSRRPNTSFCFLDIRSPGLGDTAMYLCATSFGTGPSAYGYTFGSGTRLTVV.

The chain carries TRBV20-1 and TRBJ2-1; D is uncertain. The germline V and J ends were trimmed by 0 bases and 0 bases, with 9 bases remaining between them. The CDR3 runs 15 residues. Germline CDR1 DFQATT, CDR2 SNEGSKA (reference sequence). The CDR3 nucleotides read TGCAGTGCTAGAGATACTGGCAGCTCCTACAATGAGCAGTTCTTC. As protein: CSARDTGSSYNEQFF.

The chain couples TRBV20-1 to TRBJ2-1; possibly TRBD2 for D (5 bases). The V end was cut by 5 bases, the J end by 6 bases, with 11 bases between. This CDR3 contains 12 residues. Per the germline V gene, CDR1 is DFQATT and CDR2 is SNEGSKA (reference sequence). CDR3 region: CSASRTPNEQFF. The CDR3, as DNA: TGCAGTGCTTCCCGGACTCCCAATGAGCAGTTCTTC.

The rearrangement uses TRBV20-1 and TRBJ2-5, with D uncertain. Trimming left V 0 bases short and J 2 bases short, with 10 bases between. From germline, CDR1 is DFQATT and CDR2 SNEGSKA (reference sequence). CDR3 length: 14 amino acids. DNA for the CDR3: TGCAGTGCTAGAGATCGGCGGATTCAAGAGACCCAGTACTTC. Amino acids: CSARDRRIQETQYF.

The chain links TRBV20-1 to TRBJ2-5; 12 nucleotides match TRBD2. Germline CDR1 and CDR2: DFQATT and SNEGSKA (reference sequence). Trimming took 0 bases from V and 5 from J; bases not matched to a gene: 4. The CDR3 is made up of 15 amino acids. In DNA form, the CDR3 reads TGCAGTGCTAGAGATGGACTAGCGGGACACGAGACCCAGTACTTC. Protein product: CSARDGLAGHETQYF.

This chain uses TRBV19 with TRBJ2-6; perhaps TRBD2 as D (6 bases). This CDR3 has 16 residues. CDR1 is LNHDA, CDR2 SQIVND, per germline (reference sequence). V was clipped by 6 bases and J by 0 bases, with 12 bases between them. In DNA form, the CDR3 reads TGTGCCAGTAGCCCCAGGAGGGACTCTGGGGCCAACGTCCTGACTTTC. Amino acid sequence: CASSPRRDSGANVLTF.

The CDR3 sequence is CATSRALSSTDTQYF. In nucleotides, the CDR3 is TGTGCCACCAGCAGAGCACTTTCTAGCACAGATACGCAGTATTTT. This chain uses TRBV15 with TRBJ2-3; D ambiguous. The germline V gene has CDR1 LNHNV and CDR2 YYDKDF (reference sequence). The length of the CDR3 is 15 residues. V was pared by 1 base and J by 0 bases, with 8 bases between.

The genes are TRBV7-9 and TRBJ2-7, with 7 bases lining up with TRBD1. V trimming: 7 bases; J trimming: 1 base; junction bases outside the gene matches: 13. Per germline, CDR1 SEHNR and CDR2 FQNEAQ (reference sequence). The CDR3 consists of 16 residues. CDR3 in amino acids: CASTQSGQATSYEQYF. The CDR3 DNA reads as TGTGCCAGCACCCAATCCGGACAGGCCACTTCCTACGAGCAGTACTTC.

The rearrangement links TRBV3-1 to TRBJ2-3, with D uncertain. Trimming shortened V by 2 bases and J by 4 bases, and 7 bases separated the two germline ends. The CDR3 runs to 13 residues. Germline V CDR1 and CDR2: LGHDT, YNNKEL (reference sequence). The CDR3 DNA sequence: TGTGCCAGCAGCCAACCGACGGCAGATACGCAGTATTTT. This sequence encodes CASSQPTADTQYF.

The V gene is TRBV5-6, the J gene TRBJ1-6; no reliable D call. The CDR3 extends over 14 amino acids. Looked up from germline, CDR1 is SGHDT and CDR2 is YYEEEE. The V and J ends lost 7 bases and 6 bases respectively, with 14 bases between them. This CDR3 is CASLIRGINSPLHF. CDR3 sequence (DNA): TGTGCCAGCCTAATACGGGGAATTAATTCACCCCTCCACTTT.

This clonotype was picked up a small number of times. The V call is TRBV7-9, the J call TRBJ1-4, with 8 bases aligning to TRBD1. The CDR3 extends over 14 amino acids. Germline values: CDR1 SEHNR, CDR2 FQNEAQ (reference sequence). V trimming: 3 bases; J trimming: 5 bases; junction bases outside the gene matches: 2. DNA for the CDR3: TGTGCCAGCAGCTTGGACAGGGAAAATGAAAAACTGTTTTTT. Protein sequence: CASSLDRENEKLFF.

The table lists this clonotype with a few counts. The genes are TRBV5-6 and TRBJ2-1; 8 nucleotides match TRBD2. The germline V gene has CDR1 SGHDT and CDR2 YYEEEE. There are 17 residues in the CDR3. Trimming removed 0 bases from V and 6 bases from J; junction bases left unmatched: 11. The CDR3: CASSLAYGREARNEQFF. The CDR3 coding sequence is TGTGCCAGCAGCTTGGCCTATGGGCGGGAGGCCCGCAATGAGCAGTTCTTC.

This clonotype was found a few times. The chain is built from TRBV20-1 and TRBJ1-6; a possible D gene is TRBD1 (6 bases). CDR1 DFQATT and CDR2 SNEGSKA come from the germline V gene (reference sequence). CDR3 length: 16 amino acids. Trimming took 0 bases from V and 7 from J, leaving 16 bases between them. CDR3 bases: TGCAGTGCTAGAGATATTAGACGGGGGGGCAATTCACCCCTCCACTTT. This gives the protein CSARDIRRGGNSPLHF.

This clonotype was seen more than once but under ten times. This rearrangement joins TRBV27 to TRBJ2-7, with D possibly being TRBD1 (6 bases). With 9 bases removed from V and 0 bases from J, the gap between germline ends came to 15 bases. This CDR3 comprises 14 residues. Per germline, CDR1 MNHEY and CDR2 SMNVEV (reference sequence). The CDR3 coding sequence is TGTGCCAGTTCGGTGGGACAAAACTCCTACGAGCAGTACTTC. Encoded protein: CASSVGQNSYEQYF.

This clonotype occurred a few times. V usage is TRBV28 and J usage is TRBJ2-7; D is uncertain. CDR3 length: 10 residues. V gave up 7 bases and J gave up 7 bases, with 8 bases separating them. Germline-derived CDR1 and CDR2 are MDHEN and SYDVKM. CDR3: CASNSWEQYF. Here the CDR3 DNA reads TGTGCCAGCAATTCCTGGGAGCAGTACTTC.

This clonotype was counted a few times. This rearrangement joins TRBV28 to TRBJ2-1, with D maybe TRBD1 (6 bases). V lost 5 bases and J 13 bases, leaving 18 bases between the germline ends. Germline V lookup: CDR1 MDHEN, CDR2 SYDVKM. The CDR3 totals 13 residues. The DNA for the CDR3 is TGTGCCAGCAGTCCCCGACAGGCGGCGGACCAGTTCTTC. Amino acids: CASSPRQAADQFF. The full variable domain, rest sourced from reference TRBV28 and TRBJ2-1, is DVKVTQSSRYLVKRTGEKVFLECVQDMDHENMFWYRQDPGLGLRLIYFSYDVKMKEKGDIPEGYSVSREKKERFSLILESASTNQTSMYLCASSPRQAADQFFGPGTRLTVL.

The chain employs TRBV7-6 and TRBJ1-4; 8 positions match TRBD1. Germline CDR1 SGHVS, CDR2 FNYEAQ. This CDR3 comprises 12 residues. The junction had 6 bases not matched to a gene; V was cut back by 5 bases and J by 13 bases. CDR3: CASSQTGGGLFF. CDR3 sequence (DNA): TGTGCCAGCAGCCAAACAGGGGGGGGACTGTTTTTT.

This clonotype was observed a few times. The V gene is TRBV5-1, the J gene TRBJ2-1; 8 nucleotides match TRBD1. The germline gives CDR1 SGHRS, CDR2 YFSETQ. Trimming removed 3 bases from V and 9 bases from J; junction bases left unmatched: 17. The CDR3 contains 17 residues. The CDR3, as DNA: TGCGCCAGCAGCTCGCCAGGGGGCCCCGGGGAGTGGGGTGAGCAGTTCTTC. The encoded protein is CASSSPGGPGEWGEQFF.

Ten or more counts support this clonotype. CDR3: CSALDSSYNEQFF. In nucleotides, the CDR3 is TGCAGTGCTCTGGACAGCTCCTACAATGAGCAGTTCTTC. This chain connects TRBV20-1 to TRBJ2-1, with TRBD1 as a possible D gene (6 bases). The germline CDR1 and CDR2 sequences are DFQATT and SNEGSKA (reference sequence). The CDR3 consists of 13 residues. V was shortened by 5 bases and J by 0 bases, with 8 bases between the two germline ends.

Concerning this clonotype: A clone one base away is much larger, so this may be a read error. The chain joins TRBV4-1 to TRBJ2-3; the D gene could be TRBD1 or TRBD2 (5 bases each). V dropped 1 base and J dropped 4 bases, with 15 bases sitting between them. The CDR3 is 16 amino acids. Germline CDR1 MGHRA, CDR2 YSYEKL. CDR3 protein: CASSQGWGLRADTQYF. DNA for the CDR3: TGCGCCAGCAGCCAAGGTTGGGGGTTGCGCGCAGATACGCAGTATTTT.

The V and J genes are TRBV9 and TRBJ2-7; D unresolved. V lost 0 bases to trimming and J lost 2 bases, with 9 bases between them. CDR1 is SGDLS, CDR2 YYNGEE, per germline. This CDR3 spans 14 amino acids. CDR3 DNA: TGTGCCAGCAGCGTAGGGCAAACCCCCTACGAGCAGTACTTC. Protein sequence: CASSVGQTPYEQYF.

V is TRBV5-5 and J is TRBJ1-2, with D unresolved. V gave up 4 bases and J gave up 4 bases, with 11 bases separating them. CDR1 and CDR2 (germline): SGHKS, YYEKEE (reference sequence). This CDR3 spans 13 amino acids. The CDR3 sequence is CASSPSTGYGYTF. CDR3 bases: TGTGCCAGCAGCCCGAGCACCGGCTATGGCTACACCTTC.

The chain is built from TRBV2 and TRBJ2-5; D gene ambiguous. Per the germline V gene, CDR1 is SNHLY and CDR2 is FYNNEI. The germline V and J ends were trimmed by 10 bases and 4 bases, with 10 bases remaining between them. The CDR3 runs to 11 residues. The CDR3 reads CAKTRAETQYF. CDR3 sequence (DNA): TGTGCCAAAACCAGAGCAGAGACCCAGTACTTC.

This chain joins TRBV18 and TRBJ1-2; D is perhaps TRBD1 (5 bases). CDR1 KGHSH and CDR2 LQKENI come from the germline V gene. The CDR3 loop spans 14 amino acids. V gave up 1 base and J gave up 8 bases, with 14 bases separating them. This chain's CDR3 is CASSPQTIRGGYTF. CDR3 nucleotides: TGTGCCAGCTCACCACAGACGATTCGGGGGGGCTACACCTTC.

The chain couples TRBV20-1 to TRBJ2-4, with 8 bases identical to TRBD1. This CDR3 has 13 amino acids. J lost 7 bases, V lost 3 bases, and 5 bases had no gene match. Germline V gene data show CDR1 as DFQATT and CDR2 as SNEGSKA (reference sequence). The CDR3 reads CSASFRGLNIQYF. The CDR3 nucleotides read TGCAGTGCTAGCTTCAGGGGGCTGAACATTCAGTACTTC.

The chain joins TRBV5-1 to TRBJ1-2; 7 positions match TRBD1. The V segment lost 2 bases and the J segment 4 bases; nucleotides outside the gene matches: 11. This CDR3 comprises 16 residues. Germline V gives CDR1 SGHRS, CDR2 YFSETQ. CDR3 sequence (DNA): TGCGCCAGCAGCTTCAACCGGGACAGCCACCGCTATGGCTACACCTTC. It specifies CASSFNRDSHRYGYTF.

The J gene is TRBJ2-5, the V gene TRBV29-1; 8 nucleotides align to TRBD1. The ends lost 6 bases at V and 5 bases at J; junction bases unmatched: 11. CDR3 size: 14 residues. CDR1 is SQVTM, CDR2 ANQGSEA, per germline. Here the CDR3 reads CSVPDRTGPETQYF. CDR3 DNA sequence: TGCAGCGTCCCCGACCGGACAGGGCCGGAGACCCAGTACTTC.

V and J are TRBV6-2 or TRBV6-3 and TRBJ2-7; D tentatively reads TRBD1 or TRBD2 (5 bases each). Germline values: CDR1 MNHEY, CDR2 SVGEGT. This CDR3 has 14 amino acids. V shed 2 bases and J shed 2 bases, with 10 bases lying between them. CDR3 nucleotide sequence: TGTGCCAGCAGTTACGAGGGGCTAGCCTACGAGCAGTACTTC. Translated: CASSYEGLAYEQYF.

The rearrangement uses TRBV15 and TRBJ1-1; D remains unclear. Between the trimmed V and J ends, which lost 5 bases and 4 bases, there was a span of 11 bases. Per the germline V gene, CDR1 is LNHNV and CDR2 is YYDKDF (reference sequence). This CDR3 comprises 13 residues. The CDR3 loop reads CATSGPRGTEAFF. The CDR3 nucleotides read TGTGCCACCAGCGGCCCGAGAGGCACTGAAGCTTTCTTT. Looking up the rest from reference TRBV15 and TRBJ1-1 gives the full variable domain: DAMVIQNPRYQVTQFGKPVTLSCSQTLNHNVMYWYQQKSSQAPKLLFHYYDKDFNNEADTPDNFQSRRPNTSFCFLDIRSPGLGDTAMYLCATSGPRGTEAFFGQGTRLTVV.

The rearrangement uses TRBV4-3 and TRBJ2-7, with D unresolved. Between the trimmed V and J ends, which lost 0 bases and 1 base, there was a span of 4 bases. CDR1 and CDR2 (germline): LGHNA, YSLEER. The length of the CDR3 is 13 residues. The CDR3 loop reads CASSQDLSYEQYF. Written as DNA, the CDR3 is TGCGCCAGCAGCCAAGATCTTTCCTACGAGCAGTACTTC.